The clone carrying this T cell receptor (beta chain) was recorded only once. Its cognate antigen is unknown. These data belong to a study of T cell responses to AZD1222 COVID-19 vaccine. General study results and limits: As reported, nearly half of all spike-specific TCRs target variant regions that are unmutated. The donor group comprised mostly white British people and more females; the analysis possibly underestimated clonal diversity. Without day 14 samples, only post-peak T cell repertoires were studied. Only a handful of people who got AZD1222 tested seropositive at baseline.

The assay was immunoSEQ multiplex PCR, and TCRdb's table has in-frame clones only and misses some. The sample has about 100,000 clones, about 88% seen once. Germline loops: CDR1 KGHSH, CDR2 LQKENI. The CDR3 has 16 amino acids. V was trimmed by 2 bases and J by 5 bases, leaving 18 bases between them. The receptor's source is an adult in good health. Sample: peripheral blood, taken on day 0 of AZD1222 vaccination. The chain links TRBV18 to TRBJ2-5; perhaps D is TRBD1 or TRBD2 (5 bases each). CDR3 nucleotide sequence: TGTGCCAGCTCACCAAACGAGGGGATCTTCGAGGAGACCCAGTACTTC. Its protein is CASSPNEGIFEETQYF.